This entry lists 10 T cell receptor beta chains sequenced from one sample in a study of blood T cell repertoires in COVID-19. Profiling relied on immunoSEQ multiplex PCR, and the TCRdb table lists in-frame clones only, not all of them. Among about 200,000 clones listed, approximately 87% were seen once. The sample comprised peripheral blood. The origin of the receptors is a woman between 65 and 79 years old with acute or convalescent COVID-19.

This chain joins TRBV6-5 and TRBJ2-6; D possibly corresponds to TRBD1 (5 bases). V dropped 8 bases and J dropped 0 bases, with 11 bases sitting between them. This CDR3 has 15 residues. CDR1 and CDR2 from the germline V gene are MNHEY and SVGAGI. The chain's CDR3 is CASFAGHSGANVLTF. In nucleotides, the CDR3 is TGTGCCAGCTTCGCAGGGCACTCTGGGGCCAACGTCCTGACTTTC.

There are a few counts of this clone. CDR3 sequence: CASRTGGETQYF. For the CDR3, the DNA is TGTGCCAGTCGGACAGGGGGCGAGACCCAGTACTTC. The chain joins TRBV28 to TRBJ2-5, with TRBD1 matching 11 bases. The CDR3 sequence is 12 residues long. Germline CDR1 and CDR2: MDHEN and SYDVKM. With 9 bases clipped from V and 5 bases from J, the junction kept 2 bases outside the gene matches.

The chain is built from TRBV28 and TRBJ2-2, with 11 bases matching TRBD2. The V and J ends lost 1 base and 4 bases, in that order; junction bases with no gene match: 5. The CDR3 contains 17 residues. Per germline, CDR1 MDHEN and CDR2 SYDVKM. The CDR3 DNA sequence: TGTGCCAGCAGTTTATCGGGACTAGCGGCCAGCACCGGGGAGCTGTTTTTT. Encoded protein: CASSLSGLAASTGELFF.

The chain combines TRBV7-8 with TRBJ2-5, with TRBD2 as a possible D gene (6 bases). The germline V gene has CDR1 SGHVS and CDR2 FQNEAQ. The CDR3 spans 15 residues. V was trimmed by 4 bases and J by 3 bases, leaving 15 bases between them. The CDR3 DNA reads TGTGCCAGCAGCTCTACCGGGACTTTCGAAGAGACCCAGTACTTC. It encodes CASSSTGTFEETQYF.

The chain employs TRBV7-8 and TRBJ1-2; the match to TRBD1 covers 8 bases. V was pared by 2 bases and J by 6 bases, with 2 bases of the junction left unmatched. The CDR3 totals 13 residues. Per the germline V gene, CDR1 is SGHVS and CDR2 is FQNEAQ. The CDR3, as DNA: TGTGCCAGCAGCTTACAGGGGGCGGATGGCTACACCTTC. The encoded protein is CASSLQGADGYTF.

Notes on this clone: Other DNA variants within this sample encode the same CDR3. The CDR3: CASSVAGDYGYTF. The CDR3 DNA is TGTGCCAGCAGCGTCGCAGGGGACTATGGCTACACCTTC. This chain connects TRBV9 to TRBJ1-2; D might be TRBD1 (6 bases). V shed 2 bases and J shed 3 bases, with 8 bases lying between them. This CDR3 contains 13 residues. From germline, CDR1 is SGDLS and CDR2 YYNGEE. The entire variable domain, with the rest obtained from reference TRBV9 and TRBJ1-2, is as follows: DSGVTQTPKHLITATGQRVTLRCSPRSGDLSVYWYQQSLDQGLQFLIQYYNGEERAKGNILERFSAQQFPDLHSELNLSSLELGDSALYFCASSVAGDYGYTFGSGTRLTVV.

The rearrangement joins TRBV9 to TRBJ2-2; no definite D call. This CDR3 is built from 16 residues. Germline values: CDR1 SGDLS, CDR2 YYNGEE. Trimming left V 3 bases short and J 1 base short, with 13 bases between. CDR3 sequence: CASSAPSNWNTGELFF. The CDR3 nucleotides read TGTGCCAGCAGCGCTCCCTCTAACTGGAACACCGGGGAGCTGTTTTTT.

The gene calls are TRBV7-8 and TRBJ1-5, with TRBD1 matching 7 bases. With V trimmed by 7 bases and J by 3 bases, 6 bases remained unmatched. The CDR3 has 14 amino acids. Germline V gene lookup returns CDR1 SGHVS and CDR2 FQNEAQ. The CDR3 region has the DNA TGTGCCAGCACTACAGGGGCGAACAATCAGCCCCAGCATTTT. This encodes CASTTGANNQPQHF.

The gene calls are TRBV4-2 and TRBJ2-6; tentative D call: TRBD1 (6 bases). The CDR3 runs to 17 residues. The germline V and J ends were trimmed by 4 bases and 0 bases, with 13 bases remaining between them. Germline-derived CDR1 and CDR2 are LGHNA and YNFKEQ. The CDR3 reads CASSLLGADSGANVLTF. Written as DNA, the CDR3 is TGTGCCAGCAGCCTTCTGGGGGCCGACTCTGGGGCCAACGTCCTGACTTTC.

The J gene is TRBJ2-3, the V gene TRBV5-1; 8 bases align to TRBD2. Per germline, CDR1 SGHRS and CDR2 YFSETQ. The CDR3 is made up of 15 amino acids. V shed 5 bases and J 0 bases; nucleotides not matched to a gene: 5. The CDR3 sequence: CASRVLAVSTDTQYF. In DNA, the CDR3 is TGCGCCAGCAGGGTACTAGCGGTTAGCACAGATACGCAGTATTTT.